The subject of this entry is one T cell receptor beta chain. Its antigen is currently unknown. The immunoSEQ assay was version 4, run in survey mode. Produced via immunoSEQ multiplex PCR; TCRdb's table is partial and in-frame only. In the table there are approximately 20,000 clones, approximately 80% of which are singletons. These data belong to a study of persistence of HIV-infected CD4 T cells. The germline V gene has CDR1 LNHDA and CDR2 SQIVND (reference sequence). The CDR3 length is 15 residues. Germline trimming cut 5 bases from V and 4 bases from J; bases unmatched to any gene: 11. The stimulus was lysate of CMV-infected fibroblasts, 9 to 10 ug/mL. CD4+ T cells upregulating both CD40 ligand and CD69 were sorted as responding cells.

The starting material was CD4+ T cells sorted from PBMCs after approximately 19-hour stimulation, obtained from a patient who received antiretroviral therapy. V and J are TRBV19 and TRBJ2-7, with 7 bases fitting TRBD2. This TCR was recovered from an adult man with HIV who was CMV-seropositive. DNA for the CDR3: TGTGCCAGTAGTTATAACGGGGGGAAAGGTTACGAGCAGTACTTC. Translation gives CASSYNGGKGYEQYF.